The source of this T cell receptor beta chain is a study of blood T cell repertoires in COVID-19. Across the whole study: Sources were T cells, B-cell-depleted T cells, or PBMCs; the material itself was cDNA or gDNA.

Residents of under 25 US areas, aged about 18 to 95 years, made up the participants. Participants had their cohort set by participant-reported clinical history. The method was immunoSEQ multiplex PCR; TCRdb's version includes in-frame clones alone and lacks a portion of them. This repertoire shows roughly 250,000 clones, roughly 88% found once; its top ten account for 2.3%. The CDR3 is 15 residues long. Unmatched junction bases numbered 3, after V lost 0 bases and J lost 2 bases. The germline V gene encodes CDR1 SGHRS and CDR2 YFSETQ. The TCR sequence derives from a woman in her 40s with acute COVID-19. Sample: PBMCs or T cells enriched from blood (not recorded which). The chain uses TRBV5-1 and TRBJ2-5, with 8 bases matching TRBD2. CDR3 DNA sequence: TGCGCCAGCAGCTTGGGCAGCGGGAGTCAAGAGACCCAGTACTTC. It is translated as CASSLGSGSQETQYF.